The 23 T cell receptor beta chains presented below share a single source sample, sequenced in a study of T cell responses to AZD1222 COVID-19 vaccine. Clones were sequenced by immunoSEQ multiplex PCR, and TCRdb holds only the in-frame ones, with some missing. The sample consists of about 150,000 clones, 75% to 95% of them appearing once. The input for sequencing was peripheral blood, taken on day 0 of AZD1222 vaccination. The receptors stem from an adult in good health.

V is TRBV12-3 or TRBV12-4 and J is TRBJ2-1; D tentatively reads TRBD1 or TRBD2 (5 bases each). V was shortened by 0 bases and J by 7 bases, with 7 bases between the two germline ends. The CDR3 loop spans 13 amino acids. CDR3 amino acids: CASSLAGENEQFF. DNA for the CDR3: TGTGCCAGCAGTTTAGCGGGGGAGAATGAGCAGTTCTTC.

The rearrangement uses TRBV30 and TRBJ2-2; TRBD1 aligns across 12 bases. Trimming removed 2 bases from V and 1 base from J; junction bases left unmatched: 8. Germline CDR1 and CDR2: GTSNPN and SVGIG (reference sequence). The length of the CDR3 is 18 residues. The CDR3 DNA follows: TGTGCCTGGAGTCAAGGGACAGGGGGCTTTCGGAACACCGGGGAGCTGTTTTTT. It codes for CAWSQGTGGFRNTGELFF.

This clone was detected once. The rearrangement uses TRBV6-5 and TRBJ1-1; 7 positions match TRBD1. The CDR3 covers 15 residues. Germline trimming cut 5 bases from V and 0 bases from J; bases unmatched to any gene: 6. Germline CDR1 reads MNHEY; CDR2 reads SVGAGI. CDR3 loop: CASSLKQGLNTEAFF. As DNA, the CDR3 is TGTGCCAGCAGTCTCAAACAGGGGCTGAACACTGAAGCTTTCTTT.

The chain couples TRBV27 to TRBJ1-2, with D possibly matching TRBD1 (5 bases). Germline CDR1 and CDR2: MNHEY and SMNVEV (reference sequence). Trimming pared 3 bases from V and 8 bases from J, leaving 19 bases between. The length of the CDR3 is 15 residues. The CDR3 reads CASSFRWGTSGGYTF. For the CDR3, the DNA is TGTGCCAGCAGTTTTCGTTGGGGGACCTCTGGGGGCTACACCTTC.

This sequence joins TRBV3-1 (or the pseudogene TRBV3-2) and TRBJ2-5, with TRBD2 matching 16 bases. The V segment lost 6 bases and the J segment 7 bases; nucleotides outside the gene matches: 14. Looked up from germline, CDR1 is LGHDT and CDR2 is YNNKEL (reference sequence). CDR3 length: 18 residues. The CDR3 nucleotides are TGTGCCAGCAGTCCGCTAACCTCCGGGACTAGCGGGGGGGGGACCCAGTACTTC. Amino acids: CASSPLTSGTSGGGTQYF.

V and J are TRBV9 and TRBJ1-3; D call uncertain. V gave up 0 bases and J gave up 0 bases, with 7 bases separating them. There are 15 residues in the CDR3. Germline values: CDR1 SGDLS, CDR2 YYNGEE. The CDR3 DNA reads TGTGCCAGCAGCGTAGGTGTGGACTCTGGAAACACCATATATTTT. It is translated as CASSVGVDSGNTIYF.

The chain employs TRBV7-9 and TRBJ1-2; D may be TRBD1 (6 bases). V lost 7 bases and J 4 bases, leaving 16 bases between the germline ends. CDR3 length equals 14 residues. Germline V gene lookup returns CDR1 SEHNR and CDR2 FQNEAQ (reference sequence). This chain's CDR3 is CASNRAGGPYGYTF. The CDR3, as DNA: TGTGCCAGCAACCGAGCCGGGGGCCCCTATGGCTACACCTTC.

V usage is TRBV6-5 and J usage is TRBJ1-3; tentatively, D is TRBD1 (5 bases). The ends were cut back, 0 bases at V and 2 bases at J, with 11 bases in the middle. The CDR3 is 16 amino acids. Germline V lookup: CDR1 MNHEY, CDR2 SVGAGI. Here the CDR3 DNA reads TGTGCCAGCAGTTACTCTCAGGGAGGCCCTGGAAACACCATATATTTT. The encoded protein is CASSYSQGGPGNTIYF.

The J gene is TRBJ2-7, the V gene TRBV6-6; D is undetermined. Germline V gene sequence: CDR1 MNHNY, CDR2 SVGAGI (reference sequence). The CDR3 extends over 12 amino acids. Trimming removed 5 bases at V and 2 bases at J, with 7 bases between. The CDR3 spells CASSPDPYEQYF. CDR3 sequence (DNA): TGTGCCAGCAGTCCGGACCCCTACGAGCAGTACTTC.

The chain recombines TRBV29-1 with TRBJ1-1; 7 bases agree with TRBD1. V lost 1 base to trimming and J lost 3 bases; unmatched junction nucleotides: 8. The CDR3 is 15 residues long. The germline gives CDR1 SQVTM, CDR2 ANQGSEA. Here the CDR3 DNA reads TGCAGCGTTGAAGGGGGTCTAACAGGGGACACTGAAGCTTTCTTT. Protein product: CSVEGGLTGDTEAFF.

The V and J genes are TRBV5-1 and TRBJ1-2; D gene ambiguous. Trimming stripped 4 bases from V and 6 bases from J, with 13 bases between. CDR1 is SGHRS, CDR2 YFSETQ, per germline. The CDR3 spans 13 residues. The CDR3 sequence: CASSPPAVNGYTF. The CDR3 DNA is TGCGCCAGCAGCCCCCCGGCAGTGAATGGCTACACCTTC.

The J gene is TRBJ2-3, the V gene TRBV7-2; a possible D gene is TRBD2 (7 bases). The germline gives CDR1 SGHTA, CDR2 FQGNSA. The CDR3 contains 19 residues. The V end lost 5 bases, the J end lost 4 bases, and 28 bases lay between the germline ends. The DNA for the CDR3 is TGTGCCAGCAGCCCCCCCCGGGGCGGGGGCTACCCCGTTTCAGATACGCAGTATTTT. Its translation is CASSPPRGGGYPVSDTQYF.

This clone was counted between two and nine times. This chain connects TRBV3-1 (or the pseudogene TRBV3-2) to TRBJ1-2; 11 nucleotides line up with TRBD1. Per germline, CDR1 LGHDT and CDR2 YNNKEL (reference sequence). The J segment lost 4 bases and the V segment lost 5 bases, leaving 12 bases of the junction unmatched. The CDR3 is made up of 17 amino acids. CDR3 sequence (DNA): TGTGCCAGCAGCTCCTCGGACAGGGGGCTAGGAGTCTATGGCTACACCTTC. Translating it yields CASSSSDRGLGVYGYTF.

CDR3 loop: CASSLGGAGNTIYF. The CDR3 DNA reads TGTGCCAGCAGCTTGGGAGGAGCTGGAAACACCATATATTTT. The V and J genes are TRBV5-5 and TRBJ1-3; no clear D gene. The CDR3 runs 14 residues. Germline CDR1 SGHKS, CDR2 YYEKEE (reference sequence). The ends were cut back, 0 bases at V and 2 bases at J, with 6 bases in the middle.

DNA of the CDR3: TGTGCCAGTAGACCTCGATCGGGACAGGTCTACTCACCCCTCCACTTT. Encoded protein: CASRPRSGQVYSPLHF. The gene calls are TRBV19 and TRBJ1-6; 8 bases line up with TRBD1. The CDR3 contains 16 residues. Germline values: CDR1 LNHDA, CDR2 SQIVND (reference sequence). Unmatched junction bases numbered 14, after V lost 6 bases and J lost 10 bases.

The chain employs TRBV5-1 and TRBJ1-2, with D tentatively TRBD1 (5 bases). The germline gives CDR1 SGHRS, CDR2 YFSETQ. Trimming pared 5 bases from V and 7 bases from J, leaving 18 bases between. CDR3 length equals 14 residues. The CDR3 loop reads CASSTGGASGGYTF. The CDR3 bases are TGCGCCAGCAGTACGGGAGGGGCCTCGGGTGGCTACACCTTC.

The rearrangement links TRBV27 to TRBJ1-5, with D possibly matching TRBD1 (6 bases). The CDR3 has 13 amino acids. Looked up from germline, CDR1 is MNHEY and CDR2 is SMNVEV (reference sequence). V gave up 4 bases and J gave up 7 bases, with 11 bases separating them. The DNA for the CDR3 is TGTGCCAGCAGTTCACAGGGCGGGCAGCCCCAGCATTTT. Translated: CASSSQGGQPQHF.

This clone is judged medium-sized. The chain uses TRBV9 and TRBJ1-1; D is undetermined. The CDR3 length is 16 residues. V was shortened by 0 bases and J by 6 bases, with 18 bases between the two germline ends. Germline assignment: CDR1 SGDLS and CDR2 YYNGEE. The DNA for the CDR3 is TGTGCCAGCAGCGTAGAAGAGCTGGCAGCCGGGGCTGAAGCTTTCTTT. Protein product: CASSVEELAAGAEAFF.

The chain links TRBV7-9 to TRBJ1-4, with D perhaps TRBD1 (5 bases). This CDR3 contains 14 residues. V was trimmed by 5 bases and J by 8 bases, leaving 15 bases between them. The germline CDR1 and CDR2 sequences are SEHNR and FQNEAQ (reference sequence). The CDR3 DNA reads TGTGCCAGCAGCCCTGGGAGGGGAGACGAAAAACTGTTTTTT. Its protein product is CASSPGRGDEKLFF.

This CDR3 is CASSTSTGGKETQYF. The CDR3, as DNA: TGTGCCAGCAGCACCTCGACAGGGGGAAAAGAGACCCAGTACTTC. This sequence joins TRBV5-4 and TRBJ2-5, with 9 bases lining up with TRBD1. This CDR3 has 15 amino acids. V lost 4 bases to trimming and J lost 3 bases; unmatched junction nucleotides: 7. Germline-derived CDR1 and CDR2 are SGHNT and YYREEE (reference sequence).

The chain joins TRBV4-2 to TRBJ2-5; TRBD2 agrees at 8 bases. This CDR3 is 15 amino acids long. V was clipped by 3 bases and J by 5 bases; unmatched bases: 8. CDR1 is LGHNA and CDR2 is YNFKEQ in the germline V gene. DNA for the CDR3: TGTGCCAGCAGCCAGTCGGGGGGGGTAGATGAGACCCAGTACTTC. Protein product: CASSQSGGVDETQYF.

V and J are TRBV5-1 and TRBJ2-2, with D perhaps TRBD1 or TRBD2 (5 bases each). CDR1 and CDR2 from the germline V gene are SGHRS and YFSETQ. Trimming took off 0 bases at V and 3 bases at J, with 18 bases between the two ends. The CDR3 runs 18 residues. The CDR3 region has the DNA TGCGCCAGCAGCTTGGAGGGAGCCACAGGTTCGGACACCGGGGAGCTGTTTTTT. Translating gives CASSLEGATGSDTGELFF.

The V and J genes are TRBV7-3 and TRBJ1-2; 8 positions agree with TRBD1. V gave up 5 bases and J gave up 8 bases; unmatched junction bases: 7. Germline-derived CDR1 and CDR2 are SGHTA and FQGTGA. This CDR3 is built from 13 residues. This CDR3 is CASSQRQGNGYTF. The CDR3 region has the DNA TGTGCCAGCAGCCAAAGACAGGGGAACGGCTACACCTTC.